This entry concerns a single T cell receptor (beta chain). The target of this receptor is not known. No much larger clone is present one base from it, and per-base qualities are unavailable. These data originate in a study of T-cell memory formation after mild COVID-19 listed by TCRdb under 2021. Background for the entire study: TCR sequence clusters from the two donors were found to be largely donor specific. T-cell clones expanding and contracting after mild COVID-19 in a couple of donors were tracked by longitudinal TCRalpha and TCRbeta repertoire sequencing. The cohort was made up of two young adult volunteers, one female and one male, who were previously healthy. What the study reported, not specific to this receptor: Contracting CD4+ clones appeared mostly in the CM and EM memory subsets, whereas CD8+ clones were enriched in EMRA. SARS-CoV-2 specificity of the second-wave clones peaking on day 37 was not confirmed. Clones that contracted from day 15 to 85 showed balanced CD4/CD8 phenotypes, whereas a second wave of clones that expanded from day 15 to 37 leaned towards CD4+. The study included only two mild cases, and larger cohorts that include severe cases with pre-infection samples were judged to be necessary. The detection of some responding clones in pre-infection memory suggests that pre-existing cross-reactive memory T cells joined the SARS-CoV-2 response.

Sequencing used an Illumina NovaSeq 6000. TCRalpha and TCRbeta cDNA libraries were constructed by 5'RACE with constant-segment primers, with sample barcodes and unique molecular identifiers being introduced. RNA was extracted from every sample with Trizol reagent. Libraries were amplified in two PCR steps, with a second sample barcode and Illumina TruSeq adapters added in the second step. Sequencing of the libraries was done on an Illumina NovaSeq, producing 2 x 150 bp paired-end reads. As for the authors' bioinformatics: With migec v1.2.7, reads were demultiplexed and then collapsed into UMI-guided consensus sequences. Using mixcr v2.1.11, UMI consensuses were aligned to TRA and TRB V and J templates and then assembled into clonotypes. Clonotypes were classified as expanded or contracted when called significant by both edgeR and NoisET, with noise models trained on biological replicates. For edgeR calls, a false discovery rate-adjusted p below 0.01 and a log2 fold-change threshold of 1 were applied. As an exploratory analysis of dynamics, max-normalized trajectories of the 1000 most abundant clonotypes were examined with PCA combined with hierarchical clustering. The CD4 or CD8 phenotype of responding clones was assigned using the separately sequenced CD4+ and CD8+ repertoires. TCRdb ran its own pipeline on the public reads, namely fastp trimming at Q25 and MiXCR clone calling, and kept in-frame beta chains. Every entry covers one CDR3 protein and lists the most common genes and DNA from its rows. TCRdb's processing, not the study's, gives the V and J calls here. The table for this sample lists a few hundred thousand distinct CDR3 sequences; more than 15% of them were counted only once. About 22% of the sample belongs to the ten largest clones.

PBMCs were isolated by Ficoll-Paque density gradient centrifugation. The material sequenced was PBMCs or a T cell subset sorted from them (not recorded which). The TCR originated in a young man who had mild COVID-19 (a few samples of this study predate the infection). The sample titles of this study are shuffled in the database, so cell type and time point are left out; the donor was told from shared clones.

The DNA sequence is TGTGCCAGCAGCCCCAACGGACGACTGCGCCAGGACAATGAGCAGTTCTTC. Translated, this is CASSPNGRLRQDNEQFF. The sequence links TRBV7-9 to TRBJ2-1; the D segment cannot be called with confidence. The germline V gene (reference sequence) sets CDR1 to SEHNR and CDR2 to FQNEAQ. The CDR3 goes from the cysteine to the phenylalanine over 17 residues. The retained sequence is limited to the CDR3, 51 bases, with the frame set at the first base. Between the V and J ends, shortened by 5 bases and 5 bases respectively, the junction contains 22 bases.